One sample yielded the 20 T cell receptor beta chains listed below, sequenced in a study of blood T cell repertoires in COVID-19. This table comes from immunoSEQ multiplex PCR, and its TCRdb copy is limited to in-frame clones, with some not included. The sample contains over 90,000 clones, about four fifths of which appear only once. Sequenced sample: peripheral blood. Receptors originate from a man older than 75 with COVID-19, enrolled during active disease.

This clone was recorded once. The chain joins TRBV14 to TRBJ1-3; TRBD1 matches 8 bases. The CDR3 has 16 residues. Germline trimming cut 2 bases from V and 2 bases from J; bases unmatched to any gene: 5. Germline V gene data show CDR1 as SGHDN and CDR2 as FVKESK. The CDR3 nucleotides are TGTGCCAGCAGCCAACACCTGACAGGGGCTGGAAACACCATATATTTT. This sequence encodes CASSQHLTGAGNTIYF.

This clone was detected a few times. The CDR3 is CASSVGGLITTDTQYF. CDR3 nucleotides: TGTGCCAGCAGCGTAGGGGGCCTGATAACCACAGATACGCAGTATTTT. This chain uses TRBV9 with TRBJ2-3, with D possibly being TRBD1 (5 bases). The CDR3 extends over 16 amino acids. V lost 0 bases and J lost 2, with 13 bases in between. Germline CDR1 SGDLS, CDR2 YYNGEE.

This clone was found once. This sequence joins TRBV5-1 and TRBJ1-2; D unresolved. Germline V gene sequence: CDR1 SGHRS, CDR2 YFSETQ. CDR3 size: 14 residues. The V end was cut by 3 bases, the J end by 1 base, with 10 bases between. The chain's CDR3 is CASSSPELNYGYTF. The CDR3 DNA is TGCGCCAGCAGCTCACCGGAGCTTAACTATGGCTACACCTTC.

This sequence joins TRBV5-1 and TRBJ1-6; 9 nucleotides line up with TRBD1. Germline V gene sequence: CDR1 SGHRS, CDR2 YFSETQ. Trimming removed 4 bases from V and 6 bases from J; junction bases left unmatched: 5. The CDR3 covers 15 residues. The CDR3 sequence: CASSAGQGSNSPLHF. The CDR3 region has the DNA TGCGCCAGCAGCGCCGGACAGGGGAGTAATTCACCCCTCCACTTT.

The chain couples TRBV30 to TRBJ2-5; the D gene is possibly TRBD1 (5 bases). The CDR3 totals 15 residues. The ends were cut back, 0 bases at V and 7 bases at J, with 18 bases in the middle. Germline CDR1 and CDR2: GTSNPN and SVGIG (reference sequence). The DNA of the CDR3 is TGTGCCTGGAGTGTACCGGGTGGCAGGGTGGGGACCCAGTACTTC. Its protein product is CAWSVPGGRVGTQYF.

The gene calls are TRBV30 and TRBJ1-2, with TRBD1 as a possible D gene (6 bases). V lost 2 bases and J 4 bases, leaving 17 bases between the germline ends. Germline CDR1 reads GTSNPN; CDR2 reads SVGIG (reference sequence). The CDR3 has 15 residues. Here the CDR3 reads CAWSRSLGAVYGYTF. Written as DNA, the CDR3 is TGTGCCTGGAGTAGAAGCCTGGGGGCGGTCTATGGCTACACCTTC.

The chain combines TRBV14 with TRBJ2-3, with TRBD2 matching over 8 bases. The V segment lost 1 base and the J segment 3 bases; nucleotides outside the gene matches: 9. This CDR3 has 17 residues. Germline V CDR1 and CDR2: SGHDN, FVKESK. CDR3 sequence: CASSQALGGATTDTQYF. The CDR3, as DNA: TGTGCCAGCAGCCAAGCCCTCGGGGGGGCAACTACAGATACGCAGTATTTT.

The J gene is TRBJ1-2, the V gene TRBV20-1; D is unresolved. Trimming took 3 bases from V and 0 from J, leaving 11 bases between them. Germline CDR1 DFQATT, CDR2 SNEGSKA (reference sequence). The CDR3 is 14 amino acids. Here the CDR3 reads CSASSVSSNYGYTF. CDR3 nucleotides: TGCAGTGCTAGTTCGGTGAGCTCTAACTATGGCTACACCTTC.

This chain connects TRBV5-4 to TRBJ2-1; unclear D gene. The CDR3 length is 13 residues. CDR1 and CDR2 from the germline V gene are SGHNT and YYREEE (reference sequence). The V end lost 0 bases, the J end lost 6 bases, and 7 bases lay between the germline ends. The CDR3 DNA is TGTGCCAGCAGCTTGGTGGGCCCCAATGAGCAGTTCTTC. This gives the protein CASSLVGPNEQFF.

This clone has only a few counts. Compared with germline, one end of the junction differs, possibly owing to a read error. The CDR3 coding sequence is TGTGCTAGCACTCAGGGTATCCACGAGCAGTACTTC. Translating it yields CASTQGIHEQYF. V gene TRBV2 combines with J gene TRBJ2-7; perhaps TRBD1 as D (5 bases). The CDR3 runs to 12 residues. Germline assignment: CDR1 SNHLY and CDR2 FYNNEI.

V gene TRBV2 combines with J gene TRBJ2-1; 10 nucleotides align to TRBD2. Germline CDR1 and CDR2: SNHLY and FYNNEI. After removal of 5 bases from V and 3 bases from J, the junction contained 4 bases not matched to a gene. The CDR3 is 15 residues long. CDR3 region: CASSLAGGGYNEQFF. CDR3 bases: TGTGCCAGCAGTTTAGCGGGAGGCGGCTACAATGAGCAGTTCTTC.

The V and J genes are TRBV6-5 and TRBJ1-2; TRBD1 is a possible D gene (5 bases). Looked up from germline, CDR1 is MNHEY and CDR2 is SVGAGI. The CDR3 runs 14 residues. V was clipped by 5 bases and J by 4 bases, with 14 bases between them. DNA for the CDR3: TGTGCCAGCAGTACGCTCGGGGGACCCTATGGCTACACCTTC. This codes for CASSTLGGPYGYTF.

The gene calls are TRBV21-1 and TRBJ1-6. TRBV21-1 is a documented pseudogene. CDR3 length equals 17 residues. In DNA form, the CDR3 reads TGTGCCAGCAGCAAAAGAGTACCGCAACCCTATAATTCACCCCTCCACTTT. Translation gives CASSKRVPQPYNSPLHF.

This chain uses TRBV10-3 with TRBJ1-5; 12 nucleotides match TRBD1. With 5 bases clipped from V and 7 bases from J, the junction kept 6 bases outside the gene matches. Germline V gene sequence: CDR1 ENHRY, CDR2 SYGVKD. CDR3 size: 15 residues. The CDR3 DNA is TGTGCCATCAGTCCGGGACAGGGGGCCGGACAGCCCCAGCATTTT. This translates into CAISPGQGAGQPQHF.

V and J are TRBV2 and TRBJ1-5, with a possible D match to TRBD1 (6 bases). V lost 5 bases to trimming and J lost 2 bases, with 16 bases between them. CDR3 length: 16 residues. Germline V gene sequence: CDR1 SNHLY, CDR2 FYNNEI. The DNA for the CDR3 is TGTGCCAGCAGTAAGACAGGTGCGTTGGGCAATCAGCCCCAGCATTTT. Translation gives CASSKTGALGNQPQHF. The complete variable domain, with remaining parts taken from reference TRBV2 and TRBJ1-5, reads EPEVTQTPSHQVTQMGQEVILRCVPISNHLYFYWYRQILGQKVEFLVSFYNNEISEKSEIFDDQFSVERPDGSNFTLKIRSTKLEDSAMYFCASSKTGALGNQPQHFGDGTRLSIL.

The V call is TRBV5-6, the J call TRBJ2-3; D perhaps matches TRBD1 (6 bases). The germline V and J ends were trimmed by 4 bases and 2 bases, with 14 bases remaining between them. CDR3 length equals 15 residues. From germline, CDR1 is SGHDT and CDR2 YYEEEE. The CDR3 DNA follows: TGTGCCAGCAGCCTTACCCAGGGGACCACAGATACGCAGTATTTT. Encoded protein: CASSLTQGTTDTQYF.

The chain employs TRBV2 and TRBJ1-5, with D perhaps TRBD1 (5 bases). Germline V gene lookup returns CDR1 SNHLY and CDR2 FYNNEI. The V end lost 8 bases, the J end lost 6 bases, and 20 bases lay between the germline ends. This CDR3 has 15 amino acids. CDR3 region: CASGVGGGLSQPQHF. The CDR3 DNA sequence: TGTGCCAGCGGCGTAGGCGGGGGTCTCAGTCAGCCCCAGCATTTT.

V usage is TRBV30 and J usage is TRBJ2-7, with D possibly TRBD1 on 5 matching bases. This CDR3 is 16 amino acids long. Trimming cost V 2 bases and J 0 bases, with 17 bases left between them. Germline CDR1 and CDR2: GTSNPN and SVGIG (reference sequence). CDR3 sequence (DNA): TGTGCCTGGAGTCCGCCGAGACAGTCGTTCTCCTACGAGCAGTACTTC. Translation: CAWSPPRQSFSYEQYF.

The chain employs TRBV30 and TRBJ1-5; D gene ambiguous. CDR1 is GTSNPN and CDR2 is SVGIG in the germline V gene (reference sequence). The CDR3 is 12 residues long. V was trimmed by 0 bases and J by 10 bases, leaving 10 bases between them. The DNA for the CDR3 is TGTGCCTGGAGTGTAATGGAGGGCCCCCAGCATTTT. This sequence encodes CAWSVMEGPQHF.

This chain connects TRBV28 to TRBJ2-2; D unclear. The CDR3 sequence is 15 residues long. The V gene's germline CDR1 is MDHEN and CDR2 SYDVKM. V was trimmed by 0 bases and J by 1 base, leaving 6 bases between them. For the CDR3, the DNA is TGTGCCAGCAGTTTATGGCAGAAGAACACCGGGGAGCTGTTTTTT. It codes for CASSLWQKNTGELFF.